This TCR beta chain was sequenced for a study of blood T cell repertoires in COVID-19. About the research overall: Some COVID-19 samples were acute and others convalescent; all came from the United States, Italy and Spain. Sample material is recorded as cDNA or gDNA derived from T cells, B-cell-depleted T cells, or PBMCs.

Original handling: Amplifying reference gene primers gave estimates of nucleated cell counts. Some clones are missing from TCRdb's copy, which holds only in-frame ones; the method was immunoSEQ multiplex PCR. V, J and clone size are those of that table, while D and trimming were read from the DNA. The sample contains hundreds of thousands of clones, 88% of which appear only once. The CDR3 is made up of 17 amino acids. The germline CDR1 and CDR2 sequences are SGHAT and FQNNGV. Trimming cost V 5 bases and J 8 bases; bases outside gene matches: 15. The V gene is TRBV11-2, the J gene TRBJ2-1; 10 bases align to TRBD2. The sample consisted of peripheral blood. This sequence originates from a woman aged 50 to 60 with active or convalescent COVID-19. The CDR3 DNA sequence: TGTGCCAGCAGCCAAAGACTTACTAGCGGGGTCGGGGATGAGCAGTTCTTC. It yields the protein CASSQRLTSGVGDEQFF.